Described below is a single T cell receptor beta chain sequence and its context. V shed 5 bases and J 1 base; nucleotides not matched to a gene: 5. This CDR3 comprises 16 residues. The germline V gene encodes CDR1 LNHDA and CDR2 SQIVND (reference sequence). These data are taken from a study of shared clonotypes between healthy human individuals. This table comes from immunoSEQ multiplex PCR, and its TCRdb copy is limited to in-frame clones, with some not included. Of about 1 million clones listed, about 75% are singletons. This TCR was recovered from a man aged 18 to 30 in good health. Sequencing input: memory CD4+ T cells sorted from blood. Subset specified: CD45RA-negative fraction. The chain employs TRBV19 and TRBJ2-3; 11 bases are a match to TRBD2. In DNA, the CDR3 is TGTGCCAGTAGTCCCCGACTAGCGGGACGCACAGATACGCAGTATTTT. This codes for CASSPRLAGRTDTQYF.